These T cell receptor beta chains were read from a single sample in a study of beta chain features in type 1 diabetes. Libraries were prepared by immunoSEQ multiplex PCR; TCRdb keeps only in-frame clonotypes and omits some of them. The sample yields roughly 230,000 clones, over 9.5% seen once. Sequencing was done on a sample of naive CD4+ T cells from blood. The receptors stem from a woman younger than 30 in good health. Both conserved end residues are part of each CDR3. D genes are given only for firm matches. Clone size, where shown, is once, few, many, or a class for clones that have expanded.

v_call	j_call	clone_size	cdr3_length	d_call	cdr3_aa	cdr3_nt
TRBV23-1	TRBJ1-2	many	13	.	CASSRGPGYGYTF	TGCGCCAGCAGTCGTGGGCCTGGCTATGGCTACACCTTC
TRBV7-8	TRBJ2-3	.	12	.	CASSPPADTQYF	TGTGCCAGCAGTCCCCCCGCAGATACGCAGTATTTT
TRBV9	TRBJ1-6	few	16	.	CASSVAPGGTSSPLHF	TGTGCCAGCAGCGTAGCCCCGGGGGGAACTAGTTCACCCCTCCACTTT
TRBV4-1	TRBJ2-2	few	18	TRBD2	CASSPGLAGGSGTGELFF	TGCGCCAGCAGCCCTGGACTAGCGGGGGGGAGTGGCACCGGGGAGCTGTTTTTT
TRBV11-3	TRBJ2-2	few	13	.	CASSSGVTGELFF	TGTGCCAGCAGCTCAGGGGTGACCGGGGAGCTGTTTTTT
TRBV2	TRBJ2-6	.	18	TRBD1	CASPGPDRTPSGANVLTF	TGTGCCAGCCCAGGTCCGGACAGGACCCCCTCTGGGGCCAACGTCCTGACTTTC
TRBV20-1	TRBJ2-7	.	11	.	CSASFNYEQYF	TGCAGTGCTAGTTTTAATTACGAGCAGTACTTC
TRBV29-1	TRBJ1-1	few	15	.	CSSDTFAGLNTEAFF	TGCAGCTCGGATACCTTTGCGGGTCTGAACACTGAAGCTTTCTTT
TRBV19	TRBJ1-1	few	14	.	CASRSSAGNTEAFF	TGTGCCAGTAGAAGTTCAGCGGGCAACACTGAAGCTTTCTTT
TRBV7-9	TRBJ2-1	.	14	.	CASSLGGREAEQFF	TGTGCCAGCAGCTTAGGCGGCAGGGAGGCTGAGCAGTTCTTC
TRBV13	TRBJ2-7	.	15	.	CASSLGPMVPGEQYF	TGTGCCAGCAGCTTAGGTCCTATGGTCCCTGGCGAGCAGTACTTC
TRBV5-1	TRBJ2-7	.	16	TRBD1	CASSFARQGATYEQYF	TGCGCCAGCAGCTTTGCTAGACAGGGGGCCACCTACGAGCAGTACTTC
TRBV10-3	TRBJ2-7	.	13	.	CAISEGSDYEQYF	TGTGCCATCAGTGAGGGAAGCGACTACGAGCAGTACTTC
TRBV28	TRBJ1-2	.	14	.	CASSSSVANYGYTF	.
TRBV5-4	TRBJ2-3	.	16	TRBD2	CASSSSEREFTDTQYF	TGTGCCAGCAGCTCCTCAGAGCGGGAGTTCACAGATACGCAGTATTTT
TRBV27	TRBJ2-7	.	14	TRBD1	CASSSEDRTGEQYF	TGTGCCAGCAGTTCAGAGGACAGGACGGGCGAGCAGTACTTC
TRBV6-5	TRBJ2-5	.	14	TRBD1	CASRGGLTKETQYF	TGTGCCAGCAGAGGGGGCCTTACCAAAGAGACCCAGTACTTC
TRBV7-6	TRBJ2-3	.	19	TRBD2	CASSLIRLIAGGQADTQYF	TGTGCCAGCAGCTTAATCAGGTTGATAGCGGGAGGGCAAGCAGATACGCAGTATTTT
TRBV5-4	TRBJ2-7	few	14	TRBD1	CASSLLGTGDEQYF	TGTGCCAGCAGCTTGTTGGGGACAGGGGACGAGCAGTACTTC
TRBV19	TRBJ2-7	few	13	.	CASSSHVNYEQYF	TGTGCCAGTAGTTCACACGTTAACTACGAGCAGTACTTC
TRBV10-2	TRBJ1-1	few	14	.	CASSLDIGWAEAFF	TGCGCCAGCAGTCTCGACATCGGATGGGCTGAAGCTTTCTTT
TRBV19	TRBJ1-2	.	13	.	CASSRTPQWGYTF	TGTGCCAGTAGTAGGACACCCCAGTGGGGCTACACCTTC
TRBV28	TRBJ2-3	.	14	TRBD1	CASRATGDGDTQYF	TGTGCCAGCAGAGCGACAGGGGACGGAGATACGCAGTATTTT
TRBV18	TRBJ1-1	few	16	TRBD1	CASSPFGTGMNTEAFF	TGTGCCAGCTCACCATTTGGGACAGGGATGAACACTGAAGCTTTCTTT
TRBV20-1	TRBJ1-1	few	11	.	CSAETPTEAFF	TGCAGTGCGGAGACGCCTACTGAAGCTTTCTTT
TRBV29-1	TRBJ1-1	.	9	.	CLSSSEAFF	TGCCTAAGCTCGTCCGAAGCTTTCTTT
TRBV13	TRBJ2-7	.	15	TRBD2	CASSTIAGGPNEQYF	TGTGCCAGCAGCACCATAGCGGGAGGGCCTAACGAGCAGTACTTC
TRBV9	TRBJ1-1	.	15	.	CASSVGGRLNTEAFF	TGTGCCAGCAGCGTAGGGGGCAGATTGAACACTGAAGCTTTCTTT
TRBV6-5	TRBJ1-6	few	14	.	CASSYRGDNSPLHF	TGTGCCAGCAGTTATCGTGGAGATAATTCACCCCTCCACTTT
TRBV6-5	TRBJ2-5	few	13	.	CASSYKGVWAQYF	TGTGCCAGCAGTTACAAGGGGGTGTGGGCCCAGTACTTC
TRBV7-6	TRBJ2-5	.	15	TRBD1	CASSLLGQAQETQYF	TGTGCCAGCAGCTTACTAGGACAGGCTCAAGAGACCCAGTACTTC
TRBV6-5	TRBJ1-2	.	11	.	CASRGLYGYTF	TGTGCCAGCAGGGGCCTCTATGGCTACACCTTC
TRBV5-5	TRBJ2-1	.	13	.	CASSQASYNEQFF	TGTGCCAGCAGCCAAGCTAGCTACAATGAGCAGTTCTTC
TRBV14	TRBJ1-2	few	14	TRBD1	CASSPRGRGYGYTF	TGTGCCAGCAGCCCCAGGGGGCGCGGCTATGGCTACACCTTC
TRBV5-1	TRBJ2-5	.	17	TRBD2	CASSLELAGASLETQYF	TGCGCCAGCAGCTTGGAGCTAGCGGGGGCCTCTTTGGAGACCCAGTACTTC
TRBV20-1	TRBJ2-1	few	11	.	CSAYRVNEQFF	TGCAGTGCGTACAGGGTCAATGAGCAGTTCTTC
TRBV30	TRBJ1-1	few	16	.	CAWSHPGWGMNTEAFF	TGTGCCTGGAGCCACCCTGGTTGGGGCATGAACACTGAAGCTTTCTTT
TRBV19	TRBJ2-6	.	19	TRBD2	CASSPLAGGLPSGANVLTF	TGTGCCAGTAGTCCGTTAGCGGGGGGGCTTCCCTCTGGGGCCAACGTCCTGACTTTC
TRBV7-2	TRBJ2-7	.	15	TRBD2	CASSFTSGSLSEQYF	TGTGCCAGCAGCTTCACTAGCGGGAGTCTTAGCGAGCAGTACTTC
TRBV18	TRBJ1-5	few	15	.	CASSPPGTGNQPQHF	TGTGCCAGCTCACCACCGGGAACAGGGAATCAGCCCCAGCATTTT
TRBV5-4	TRBJ2-1	.	15	TRBD2	CASLTGTSGRNEQFF	TGTGCCAGCTTGACCGGGACTAGCGGGAGGAATGAGCAGTTCTTC
TRBV18	TRBJ2-3	few	17	TRBD2	CASSPTSGRARENTQYF	TGTGCCAGCTCTCCAACTAGCGGGAGGGCGCGGGAGAATACGCAGTATTTT
TRBV18	TRBJ1-2	.	15	.	CASSPLPGQAYGYTF	TGTGCCAGCTCACCACTCCCAGGGCAAGCCTATGGCTACACCTTC
TRBV5-1	TRBJ2-1	.	14	TRBD2	CASSLAFRGDEQFF	TGCGCCAGCAGCTTGGCCTTTCGGGGGGATGAGCAGTTCTTC
TRBV5-6	TRBJ2-1	.	17	TRBD2	CASSTTPTSGREDEQFF	TGTGCCAGCAGCACCACCCCCACCAGCGGGAGAGAGGATGAGCAGTTCTTC
TRBV2	TRBJ2-7	few	15	.	CASTDGGTLGYEQYF	TGTGCCAGCACTGATGGCGGGACCTTGGGCTACGAGCAGTACTTC
TRBV6-1	TRBJ1-4	.	12	.	CASSNTNEKLFF	TGTGCCAGCAGCAACACGAATGAAAAACTGTTTTTT
TRBV5-1	TRBJ1-1	.	16	.	CASSPEVGTMNTEAFF	TGCGCCAGCAGCCCGGAGGTGGGAACCATGAACACTGAAGCTTTCTTT
TRBV6-5	TRBJ1-1	.	16	TRBD1	CASSFDRGGLNTEAFF	TGTGCCAGCAGTTTCGACAGGGGAGGGTTGAACACTGAAGCTTTCTTT
TRBV5-1	TRBJ1-5	few	18	TRBD1	CASSPGAPGGAGNQPQHF	TGCGCCAGCAGCCCTGGAGCTCCAGGGGGCGCGGGCAATCAGCCCCAGCATTTT
TRBV30	TRBJ2-7	many	13	TRBD1	CAGRTGQGYEQYF	TGTGCCGGCCGGACAGGCCAGGGCTACGAGCAGTACTTC